A single sample gave rise to the 29 T cell receptor beta chains below, sequenced in a study of cytomegalovirus exposure and HLA in healthy donors. Vbeta (60) and Jbeta (13) primers were used in the PCR. TCRdb's copy holds only in-frame clones and misses some; the assay was immunoSEQ multiplex PCR. Of roughly 260,000 clones in the sample, 84% were seen once. The sequenced material came from PBMCs. The receptors were sampled from a woman aged 40-49 years in good health and CMV-seropositive.

The V gene is TRBV6-5, the J gene TRBJ1-1; TRBD1 agrees at 10 bases. Germline CDR1 and CDR2: MNHEY and SVGAGI. Trimming took 7 bases from V and 1 from J; bases not matched to a gene: 6. CDR3 size: 15 residues. CDR3: CASMETGGWNTEAFF. The DNA for the CDR3 is TGTGCCAGCATGGAGACAGGGGGCTGGAACACTGAAGCTTTCTTT.

The chain carries TRBV11-3 and TRBJ1-2, with D possibly matching TRBD1 (6 bases). Germline V lookup: CDR1 SGHNT, CDR2 YENEEA. The CDR3 contains 14 residues. With 5 bases removed from V and 6 bases from J, the gap between germline ends came to 16 bases. CDR3 sequence: CASSTRRGGNGYTF. The CDR3 nucleotides read TGTGCCAGCAGCACCCGTCGGGGGGGCAATGGCTACACCTTC.

The chain couples TRBV5-6 to TRBJ1-4; no clear D gene. The germline gives CDR1 SGHDT, CDR2 YYEEEE. The ends were cut back, 0 bases at V and 2 bases at J, with 8 bases in the middle. The CDR3 extends over 15 amino acids. Here the CDR3 DNA reads TGTGCCAGCAGCTTGGGGTCAGTCACTAATGAAAAACTGTTTTTT. Translation: CASSLGSVTNEKLFF.

The chain carries TRBV29-1 and TRBJ2-7, with TRBD2 as a possible D gene (7 bases). Trimming pared 5 bases from V and 6 bases from J, leaving 20 bases between. The length of the CDR3 is 14 residues. Germline V gives CDR1 SQVTM, CDR2 ANQGSEA. The CDR3 loop is CSVFKGGPPGEQYF. As DNA, the CDR3 is TGCAGCGTTTTCAAGGGGGGGCCTCCTGGCGAGCAGTACTTC.

The rearrangement joins TRBV6-6 to TRBJ2-3; 8 nucleotides align to TRBD1. Germline V gene sequence: CDR1 MNHNY, CDR2 SVGAGI (reference sequence). With 6 bases clipped from V and 4 bases from J, the junction kept 12 bases outside the gene matches. The CDR3 extends over 16 amino acids. Written as DNA, the CDR3 is TGTGCCAGCAGGCTCACCCAGGGGGCGTTGGCAGATACGCAGTATTTT. Residues: CASRLTQGALADTQYF.

V usage is TRBV7-9 and J usage is TRBJ2-5; D possibly corresponds to TRBD1 (7 bases). The CDR3 contains 15 residues. V lost 0 bases and J lost 3, with 11 bases in between. Germline CDR1 is SEHNR and CDR2 is FQNEAQ (reference sequence). In nucleotides, the CDR3 is TGTGCCAGCAGCTTAGCGGGCAGGGGGGAAGAGACCCAGTACTTC. Protein: CASSLAGRGEETQYF.

The rearrangement joins TRBV5-1 to TRBJ2-7, with 11 bases matching TRBD2. J lost 1 base, V lost 4 bases, and 10 bases had no gene match. The CDR3 contains 17 residues. In germline, CDR1 is SGHRS, CDR2 YFSETQ. This CDR3 reads CASSAMTGTSGSYEQYF. The CDR3 nucleotides are TGCGCCAGCAGCGCGATGACAGGGACTAGCGGATCCTACGAGCAGTACTTC.

V and J are TRBV29-1 and TRBJ2-2; D unresolved. Deletions cut 6 bases from V and 1 base from J, with 6 bases between. CDR1 SQVTM and CDR2 ANQGSEA come from the germline V gene. This CDR3 is built from 12 residues. The CDR3 DNA reads TGCAGCGTCCACAGGAACACCGGGGAGCTGTTTTTT. Protein sequence: CSVHRNTGELFF.

The chain carries TRBV9 and TRBJ2-2; tentative D call: TRBD2 (6 bases). Per the germline V gene, CDR1 is SGDLS and CDR2 is YYNGEE. The CDR3 is made up of 14 amino acids. The V end was cut by 3 bases, the J end by 6 bases, with 12 bases between. The CDR3 nucleotides are TGTGCCAGCAGCGACGCGGGAACATCCGGGGAGCTGTTTTTT. This codes for CASSDAGTSGELFF.

V is TRBV6-5 and J is TRBJ2-5; 9 bases match TRBD2. This CDR3 has 15 amino acids. Trimming removed 3 bases from V and 2 bases from J; junction bases left unmatched: 4. CDR1 and CDR2 (germline): MNHEY, SVGAGI. CDR3 bases: TGTGCCAGCAGTTATACTAGCGGGTTTCAAGAGACCCAGTACTTC. As protein: CASSYTSGFQETQYF.

V and J are TRBV6-5 and TRBJ1-2; 7 positions match TRBD1. CDR3 length: 14 residues. From germline, CDR1 is MNHEY and CDR2 SVGAGI. Trimming at V came to 5 bases and at J to 4 bases, leaving 7 bases not matched to a gene. For the CDR3, the DNA is TGTGCCAGCAGTACGCAGGGGGTCAGCTATGGCTACACCTTC. As protein: CASSTQGVSYGYTF.

The chain has TRBV5-4 and TRBJ2-3; TRBD1 agrees at 7 bases. CDR1 is SGHNT and CDR2 is YYREEE in the germline V gene (reference sequence). CDR3 length equals 16 residues. With V trimmed by 2 bases and J by 4 bases, 10 bases remained unmatched. The CDR3 here is CASSLRTGSFSDTQYF. For the CDR3, the DNA is TGTGCCAGCAGCTTACGGACAGGCTCCTTTTCAGATACGCAGTATTTT.

V is TRBV10-3 and J is TRBJ1-4; D gene unclear. The CDR3 extends over 13 amino acids. V gave up 2 bases and J gave up 7 bases, with 8 bases separating them. Per the germline V gene, CDR1 is ENHRY and CDR2 is SYGVKD. The CDR3 DNA reads TGTGCCATCAGTGAGCCCCTCGGTGAAAAACTGTTTTTT. It encodes CAISEPLGEKLFF.

The rearrangement links TRBV2 to TRBJ2-7, with D possibly TRBD2 on 6 matching bases. This CDR3 has 14 residues. Trimming cost V 4 bases and J 2 bases, with 12 bases left between them. Germline V gene sequence: CDR1 SNHLY, CDR2 FYNNEI. The CDR3 region has the DNA TGTGCCAGCAGTGTGGAGCGGGTCCCCTACGAGCAGTACTTC. This sequence encodes CASSVERVPYEQYF. The full variable domain, completed using reference TRBV2 and TRBJ2-7, is EPEVTQTPSHQVTQMGQEVILRCVPISNHLYFYWYRQILGQKVEFLVSFYNNEISEKSEIFDDQFSVERPDGSNFTLKIRSTKLEDSAMYFCASSVERVPYEQYFGPGTRLTVT.

The rearrangement uses TRBV5-1 and TRBJ1-5; tentative D call: TRBD1 (6 bases). This CDR3 region has 14 residues. Germline V lookup: CDR1 SGHRS, CDR2 YFSETQ. V lost 2 bases to trimming and J lost 5 bases, with 11 bases between them. Here the CDR3 reads CASSLDYRDQPQHF. CDR3 DNA sequence: TGCGCCAGCAGCTTAGATTACAGGGATCAGCCCCAGCATTTT. Drawing the rest from reference TRBV5-1 and TRBJ1-5, the complete variable domain is KAGVTQTPRYLIKTRGQQVTLSCSPISGHRSVSWYQQTPGQGLQFLFEYFSETQRNKGNFPGRFSGRQFSNSRSEMNVSTLELGDSALYLCASSLDYRDQPQHFGDGTRLSIL.

The chain recombines TRBV7-2 with TRBJ2-3; 11 nucleotides line up with TRBD2. V was clipped by 2 bases and J by 0 bases; unmatched bases: 7. CDR3 size: 18 residues. CDR1 and CDR2 (germline): SGHTA, FQGNSA. CDR3 DNA: TGTGCCAGCAGCTTATACGCCCCTAGCGGGAGGAGCACAGATACGCAGTATTTT. This translates into CASSLYAPSGRSTDTQYF.

The genes are TRBV30 and TRBJ2-4; TRBD1 is a possible D gene (5 bases). Germline V lookup: CDR1 GTSNPN, CDR2 SVGIG (reference sequence). The CDR3 has 12 amino acids. CDR3 protein: CDRPGLQNIQYF. The DNA of the CDR3 is TGTGACCGTCCAGGGTTACAAAACATTCAGTACTTC.

This chain links TRBV5-1 with TRBJ2-2; 10 bases line up with TRBD1. V lost 0 bases to trimming and J lost 5 bases; unmatched junction nucleotides: 7. The length of the CDR3 is 17 residues. Germline assignment: CDR1 SGHRS and CDR2 YFSETQ. CDR3: CASSLARTGGQTGELFF. The CDR3 DNA is TGCGCCAGCAGCTTGGCCCGGACAGGGGGTCAGACCGGGGAGCTGTTTTTT.

The V gene is TRBV28, the J gene TRBJ2-7, with 7 positions matching TRBD2. The CDR3 spans 16 residues. Germline V gene sequence: CDR1 MDHEN, CDR2 SYDVKM. The V segment lost 2 bases and the J segment 0 bases; nucleotides outside the gene matches: 7. The CDR3 sequence: CASSLGPGTTSYEQYF. CDR3 in DNA: TGTGCCAGCAGTTTAGGCCCCGGGACTACCTCCTACGAGCAGTACTTC.

Worth noting for this clone: Other DNA sequences from this sample encode an identical CDR3 as well. The chain joins TRBV9 to TRBJ2-3; tentative D call: TRBD2 (5 bases). CDR1 is SGDLS, CDR2 YYNGEE, per germline. This CDR3 is built from 14 residues. Trimming stripped 0 bases from V and 2 bases from J, with 7 bases between. CDR3 DNA: TGTGCCAGCAGCGTAGCCGGGAACACAGATACGCAGTATTTT. The encoded protein is CASSVAGNTDTQYF.

The chain carries TRBV7-3 and TRBJ2-3; D remains unclear. Per germline, CDR1 SGHTA and CDR2 FQGTGA. CDR3 length: 13 residues. Trimming pared 5 bases from V and 2 bases from J, leaving 8 bases between. This chain's CDR3 is CASSPTYTDTQYF. The CDR3 region has the DNA TGTGCCAGCAGCCCGACTTACACAGATACGCAGTATTTT.

The chain combines TRBV4-3 with TRBJ2-7; possibly TRBD1 for D (6 bases). Germline assignment: CDR1 LGHNA and CDR2 YSLEER. Trimming pared 1 base from V and 2 bases from J, leaving 12 bases between. This CDR3 comprises 15 residues. The CDR3 DNA reads as TGCGCCAGCAGCCAAGCCGAACAGGGTGCCTACGAGCAGTACTTC. Translating it yields CASSQAEQGAYEQYF.

This chain links TRBV5-1 with TRBJ1-1; D is perhaps TRBD1 (5 bases). V lost 4 bases and J 2 bases, leaving 9 bases between the germline ends. This CDR3 spans 13 amino acids. Germline V gene lookup returns CDR1 SGHRS and CDR2 YFSETQ. CDR3 loop: CASSGRENTEAFF. In DNA form, the CDR3 reads TGCGCCAGCAGCGGCAGGGAAAACACTGAAGCTTTCTTT.

The chain uses TRBV30 and TRBJ1-3; 7 bases are a match to TRBD1. CDR3 length: 13 residues. The J segment lost 3 bases and the V segment lost 5 bases, leaving 4 bases of the junction unmatched. Germline V CDR1 and CDR2: GTSNPN, SVGIG (reference sequence). DNA for the CDR3: TGTGCCTGGGGGAACAGGGGTGGAAACACCATATATTTT. This encodes CAWGNRGGNTIYF. Complete variable domain (other parts from reference TRBV30 and TRBJ1-3): SQTIHQWPATLVQPVGSPLSLECTVEGTSNPNLYWYRQAAGRGLQLLFYSVGIGQISSEVPQNLSASRPQDRQFILSSKKLLLSDSGFYLCAWGNRGGNTIYFGEGSWLTVV.

The CDR3 spells CSAVGNNEQFF. Here the CDR3 DNA reads TGCAGTGCAGTCGGGAACAATGAGCAGTTCTTC. The chain links TRBV20-1 to TRBJ2-1, with TRBD2 as a possible D gene (5 bases). The V end was cut by 6 bases, the J end by 5 bases, with 8 bases between. Germline-derived CDR1 and CDR2 are DFQATT and SNEGSKA (reference sequence). This CDR3 is built from 11 residues.

The V call is TRBV7-9, the J call TRBJ2-1, with TRBD2 as a possible D gene (6 bases). CDR1 and CDR2 (germline): SEHNR, FQNEAQ (reference sequence). Trimming removed 3 bases at V and 12 bases at J, with 9 bases between. This CDR3 spans 11 amino acids. CDR3 sequence: CASSFVEGQFF. DNA of the CDR3: TGTGCCAGCAGCTTCGTGGAGGGGCAGTTCTTC. The full variable domain, its missing parts supplied by reference TRBV7-9 and TRBJ2-1, is DTGVSQNPRHKITKRGQNVTFRCDPISEHNRLYWYRQTLGQGPEFLTYFQNEAQLEKSRLLSDRFSAERPKGSFSTLEIQRTEQGDSAMYLCASSFVEGQFFGPGTRLTVL.

In its sample, this clone was seen a few times. This rearrangement joins TRBV7-3 to TRBJ2-7, with 8 nucleotides matching TRBD2. The CDR3 totals 16 residues. Germline V CDR1 and CDR2: SGHTA, FQGTGA. With V trimmed by 3 bases and J by 6 bases, 13 bases remained unmatched. Here the CDR3 reads CASSLEPGLGSREQYF. The CDR3 region has the DNA TGTGCCAGCAGCTTGGAGCCGGGACTAGGAAGTCGCGAGCAGTACTTC.

The rearrangement links TRBV27 to TRBJ1-1; TRBD1 is a possible D gene (5 bases). CDR1 is MNHEY and CDR2 is SMNVEV in the germline V gene (reference sequence). The V gene lost 3 bases and the J gene lost 8 bases, with 19 bases spanning the gap. This CDR3 is 15 amino acids long. The CDR3 loop is CASSFWGLNGPEAFF. As DNA, the CDR3 is TGTGCCAGCAGTTTTTGGGGCCTCAATGGCCCCGAAGCTTTCTTT.

The chain has TRBV13 and TRBJ2-7; 9 bases line up with TRBD2. Trimming at V came to 5 bases and at J to 6 bases, leaving 11 bases not matched to a gene. This CDR3 region has 15 residues. Germline values: CDR1 PRHDT, CDR2 FYEKMQ (reference sequence). The CDR3 nucleotides are TGTGCCAGCAGCCACCCGTCTAGCGGGGTCCGCGAGCAGTACTTC. Translation: CASSHPSSGVREQYF.